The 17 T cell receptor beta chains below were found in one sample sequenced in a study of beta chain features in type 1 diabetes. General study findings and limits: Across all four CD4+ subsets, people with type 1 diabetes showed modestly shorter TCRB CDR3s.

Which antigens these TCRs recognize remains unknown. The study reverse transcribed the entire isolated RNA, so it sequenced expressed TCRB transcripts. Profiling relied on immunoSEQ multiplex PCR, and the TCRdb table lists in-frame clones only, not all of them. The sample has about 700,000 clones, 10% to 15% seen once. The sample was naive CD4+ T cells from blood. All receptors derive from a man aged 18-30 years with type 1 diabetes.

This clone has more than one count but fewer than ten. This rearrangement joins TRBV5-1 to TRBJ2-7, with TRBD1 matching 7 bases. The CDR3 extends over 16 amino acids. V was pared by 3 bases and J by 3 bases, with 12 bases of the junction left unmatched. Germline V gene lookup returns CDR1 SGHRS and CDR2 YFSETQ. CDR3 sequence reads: CASSSRFRQGDYEQYF. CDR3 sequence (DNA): TGCGCCAGCAGCTCCCGATTTCGACAGGGAGACTACGAGCAGTACTTC.

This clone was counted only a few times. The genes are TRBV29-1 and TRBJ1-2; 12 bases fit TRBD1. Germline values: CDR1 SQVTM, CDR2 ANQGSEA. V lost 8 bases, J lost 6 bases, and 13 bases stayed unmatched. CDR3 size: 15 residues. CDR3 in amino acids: CSLSGDRGPADGYTF. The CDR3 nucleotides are TGCAGCCTGAGTGGGGACAGGGGGCCTGCGGATGGCTACACCTTC.

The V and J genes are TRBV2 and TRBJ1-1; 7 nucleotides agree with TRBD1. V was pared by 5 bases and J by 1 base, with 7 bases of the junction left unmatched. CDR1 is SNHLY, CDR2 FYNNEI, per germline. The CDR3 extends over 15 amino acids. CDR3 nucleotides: TGTGCCAGCAGTTCCCAGGGGGGCAAGAACACTGAAGCTTTCTTT. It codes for CASSSQGGKNTEAFF.

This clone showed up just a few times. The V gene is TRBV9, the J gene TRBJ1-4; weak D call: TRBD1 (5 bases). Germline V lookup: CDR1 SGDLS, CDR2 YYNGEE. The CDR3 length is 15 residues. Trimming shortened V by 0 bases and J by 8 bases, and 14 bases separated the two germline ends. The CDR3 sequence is CASSVAQGSGEKLFF. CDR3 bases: TGTGCCAGCAGCGTAGCCCAGGGTAGCGGGGAAAAACTGTTTTTT.

The CDR3 loop reads CASSRTTTGLDTQYF. The CDR3 DNA sequence: TGTGCCAGCAGCCGAACCACGACAGGGCTGGATACGCAGTATTTT. The V and J genes are TRBV7-8 and TRBJ2-3; 7 bases agree with TRBD1. This CDR3 spans 15 amino acids. Germline CDR1 is SGHVS and CDR2 is FQNEAQ. J gave up 6 bases and V 5 bases, and 11 bases lay outside the gene matches. The full variable domain, in which reference TRBV7-8 and TRBJ2-3 provide the parts outside the CDR3, is GAGVSQSPRYKVAKRGQDVALRCDPISGHVSLFWYQQALGQGPEFLTYFQNEAQLDKSGLPSDRFFAERPEGSVSTLKIQRTQQEDSAVYLCASSRTTTGLDTQYFGPGTRLTVL.

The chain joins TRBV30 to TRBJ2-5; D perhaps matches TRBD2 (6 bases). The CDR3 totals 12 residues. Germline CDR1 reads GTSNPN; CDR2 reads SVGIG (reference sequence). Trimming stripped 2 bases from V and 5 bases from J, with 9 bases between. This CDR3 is CAWSSGEETQYF. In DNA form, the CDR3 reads TGTGCCTGGAGTTCGGGGGAGGAGACCCAGTACTTC.

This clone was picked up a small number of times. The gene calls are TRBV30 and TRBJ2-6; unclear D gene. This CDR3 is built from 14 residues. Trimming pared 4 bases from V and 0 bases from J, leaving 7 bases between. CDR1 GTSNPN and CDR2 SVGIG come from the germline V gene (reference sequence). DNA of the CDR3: TGTGCCTGGAAGGTGGGCTCTGGGGCCAACGTCCTGACTTTC. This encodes CAWKVGSGANVLTF.

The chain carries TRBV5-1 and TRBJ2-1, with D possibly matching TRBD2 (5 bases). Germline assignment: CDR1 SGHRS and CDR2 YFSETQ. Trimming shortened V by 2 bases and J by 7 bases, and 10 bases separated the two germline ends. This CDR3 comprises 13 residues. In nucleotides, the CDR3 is TGCGCCAGCAGCTTAAATCCGGGGAATGAGCAGTTCTTC. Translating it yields CASSLNPGNEQFF.

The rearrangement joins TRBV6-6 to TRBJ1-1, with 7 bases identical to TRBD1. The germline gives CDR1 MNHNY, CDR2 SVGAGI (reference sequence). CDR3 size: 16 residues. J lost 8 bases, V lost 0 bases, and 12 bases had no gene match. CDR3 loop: CASSYSIWRGQWEAFF. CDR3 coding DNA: TGTGCCAGCAGTTACTCGATCTGGAGGGGGCAGTGGGAAGCTTTCTTT.

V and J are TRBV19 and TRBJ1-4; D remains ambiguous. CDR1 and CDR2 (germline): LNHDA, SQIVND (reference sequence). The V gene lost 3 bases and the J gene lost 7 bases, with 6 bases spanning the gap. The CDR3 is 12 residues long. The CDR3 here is CASSIGAEKLFF. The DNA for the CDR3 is TGTGCCAGTAGTATCGGAGCTGAAAAACTGTTTTTT.

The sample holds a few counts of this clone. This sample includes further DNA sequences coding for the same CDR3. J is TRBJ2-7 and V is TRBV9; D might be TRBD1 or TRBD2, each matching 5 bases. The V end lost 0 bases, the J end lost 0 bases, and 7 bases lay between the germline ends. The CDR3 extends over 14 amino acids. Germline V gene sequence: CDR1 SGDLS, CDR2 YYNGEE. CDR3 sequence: CASSVAGTSYEQYF. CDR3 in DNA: TGTGCCAGCAGCGTAGCGGGGACCTCCTACGAGCAGTACTTC.

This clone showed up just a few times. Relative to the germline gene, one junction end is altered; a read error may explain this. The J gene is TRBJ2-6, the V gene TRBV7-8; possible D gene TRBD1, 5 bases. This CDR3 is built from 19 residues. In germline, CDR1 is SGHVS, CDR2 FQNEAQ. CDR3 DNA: TGTGCCAGCAGCTCCTACCCCCTCCAGGGCCTCTCTGAGGCCAACGTCCTGACTTTC. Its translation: CASSSYPLQGLSEANVLTF.

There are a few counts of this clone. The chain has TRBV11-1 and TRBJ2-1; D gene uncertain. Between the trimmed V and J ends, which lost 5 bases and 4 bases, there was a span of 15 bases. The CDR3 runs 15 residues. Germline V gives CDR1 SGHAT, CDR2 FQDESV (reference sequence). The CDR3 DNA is TGTGCCAGCAGCCCCTCCCGCCCACGTTACAATGAGCAGTTCTTC. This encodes CASSPSRPRYNEQFF. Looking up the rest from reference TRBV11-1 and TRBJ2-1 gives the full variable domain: EAEVAQSPRYKITEKSQAVAFWCDPISGHATLYWYRQILGQGPELLVQFQDESVVDDSQLPKDRFSAERLKGVDSTLKIQPAELGDSAMYLCASSPSRPRYNEQFFGPGTRLTVL.

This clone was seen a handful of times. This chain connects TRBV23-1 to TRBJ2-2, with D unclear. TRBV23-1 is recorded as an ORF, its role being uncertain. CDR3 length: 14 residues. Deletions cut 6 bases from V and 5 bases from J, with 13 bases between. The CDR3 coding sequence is TGCGCCAGCAGCCCCCCCAGAGGTACCGGGGAGCTGTTTTTT. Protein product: CASSPPRGTGELFF.

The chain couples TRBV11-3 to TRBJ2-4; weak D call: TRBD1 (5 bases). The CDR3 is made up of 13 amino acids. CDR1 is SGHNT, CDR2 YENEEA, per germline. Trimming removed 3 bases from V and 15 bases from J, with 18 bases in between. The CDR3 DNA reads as TGTGCCAGCAGCTTTTTTACAGGAGAATATCCGTACTTC. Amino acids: CASSFFTGEYPYF.

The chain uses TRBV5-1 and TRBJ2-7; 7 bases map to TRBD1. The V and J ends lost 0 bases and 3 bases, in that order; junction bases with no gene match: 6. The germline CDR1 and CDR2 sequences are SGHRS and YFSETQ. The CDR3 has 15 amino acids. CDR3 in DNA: TGCGCCAGCAGCTTGGATGGACAGGCTGTCTACGAGCAGTACTTC. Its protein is CASSLDGQAVYEQYF.

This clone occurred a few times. The CDR3 coding sequence is TGCGCCAGCAGCTTGGACACGCACACCGGGGAGCTGTTTTTT. It yields the protein CASSLDTHTGELFF. The chain uses TRBV5-1 and TRBJ2-2, with D uncertain. The V gene lost 0 bases and the J gene lost 3 bases, with 6 bases spanning the gap. The germline V gene has CDR1 SGHRS and CDR2 YFSETQ. The CDR3 covers 14 residues.